Shown below are 24 T cell receptor beta chains from a single sample sequenced in a study of spatial heterogeneity in lung cancer. Whole-study findings and limits: Tumor mutation counts were tracked by expanded intratumoral alpha and beta TCR counts.

This sample's time point: sample taken at primary tumor resection. These TCRs are of unknown antigen specificity. MiXCR, applied by TCRdb to the 5' RACE reads, yields one record per CDR3 protein. In the table there are about 100,000 distinct CDR3 sequences, nearly 4.5% of which are singletons. Here the sequenced sample was lung tumor tissue, taken at surgery. The receptors originated from a male donor with early-stage non-small cell lung cancer.

This clonotype was detected ten times or more. This chain links TRBV10-3 with TRBJ2-5; D not resolved. The CDR3 contains 16 residues. V was pared by 4 bases and J by 0 bases, with 15 bases between. From germline, CDR1 is ENHRY and CDR2 SYGVKD. CDR3 in amino acids: CAISANIPANQETQYF. Written as DNA, the CDR3 is TGTGCCATCAGTGCCAACATCCCAGCGAACCAAGAGACCCAGTACTTC.

This clonotype has at least ten counts. The chain carries TRBV20-1 and TRBJ2-1; 9 bases align to TRBD2. The germline CDR1 and CDR2 sequences are DFQATT and SNEGSKA (reference sequence). The CDR3 is made up of 15 amino acids. After removal of 2 bases from V and 4 bases from J, the junction contained 6 bases not matched to a gene. The CDR3 region has the DNA TGCAGTGCTAGACAGGGTAGCGGGAGTTACAATGAGCAGTTCTTC. Its protein is CSARQGSGSYNEQFF.

This clonotype showed up many times. The V gene is TRBV25-1, the J gene TRBJ2-1; D uncertain. This CDR3 comprises 12 residues. Germline CDR1 and CDR2: MGHDK and SYGVNS. V lost 8 bases to trimming and J lost 4 bases, with 9 bases between them. In DNA, the CDR3 is TGTGCCAGCGCCCTGGTATACAATGAGCAGTTCTTC. It codes for CASALVYNEQFF.

This clonotype was seen many times. The CDR3 DNA sequence: TGTGCCAGCAGTCCAGGGAGTGAGACCCAGTACTTC. Residues: CASSPGSETQYF. J is TRBJ2-5 and V is TRBV6-6, with D perhaps assigned TRBD1 or TRBD2 (5 bases each). From germline, CDR1 is MNHNY and CDR2 SVGAGI (reference sequence). The CDR3 length is 12 residues. Deletions cut 5 bases from V and 5 bases from J, with 9 bases between.

This clonotype turned up a few times. At one of its ends the junction is not consistent with the germline gene, which may arise from a read error. The J gene is TRBJ2-1, the V gene TRBV7-7; 10 positions match TRBD2. This CDR3 is built from 18 residues. Germline V gives CDR1 SSHAT, CDR2 FNYEAQ (reference sequence). DNA of the CDR3: TGTGCTAGCAGCTTAGCTCCCCGGCTAGCGGGAGCCTACAATGAGCAGTTCTTC. It encodes CASSLAPRLAGAYNEQFF.

This chain connects TRBV2 to TRBJ2-3, with a tentative D call TRBD1 (6 bases). Between the trimmed V and J ends, which lost 6 bases and 1 base, there was a span of 11 bases. From germline, CDR1 is SNHLY and CDR2 FYNNEI. CDR3 length equals 14 residues. CDR3: CASSRGVGTDTQYF. CDR3 coding DNA: TGTGCCAGCAGCAGGGGTGTGGGCACAGATACGCAGTATTTT. The whole variable domain, remainder taken from reference TRBV2 and TRBJ2-3, is EPEVTQTPSHQVTQMGQEVILRCVPISNHLYFYWYRQILGQKVEFLVSFYNNEISEKSEIFDDQFSVERPDGSNFTLKIRSTKLEDSAMYFCASSRGVGTDTQYFGPGTRLTVL.

This clonotype occurred many times. J is TRBJ2-1 and V is TRBV12-3 or TRBV12-4; possibly TRBD1 for D (5 bases). This CDR3 region has 14 residues. Trimming shortened V by 7 bases and J by 0 bases, and 10 bases separated the two germline ends. The CDR3 DNA is TGTGCCAGCAATCGACAGAGCTCCTACAATGAGCAGTTCTTC. It yields the protein CASNRQSSYNEQFF.

This clonotype showed up many times. The chain has TRBV28 and TRBJ2-7, with 9 bases fitting TRBD2. J gave up 6 bases and V 6 bases, and 9 bases lay outside the gene matches. Germline V CDR1 and CDR2: MDHEN, SYDVKM. This CDR3 is built from 14 residues. The CDR3 nucleotides read TGTGCCAGCAGCCCACTGCTAGCGGGACGCGAGCAGTACTTC. It codes for CASSPLLAGREQYF.

This clonotype was observed many times. The chain has TRBV25-1 and TRBJ1-4, with D possibly matching TRBD1 (5 bases). Looked up from germline, CDR1 is MGHDK and CDR2 is SYGVNS. The CDR3 totals 11 residues. V was trimmed by 8 bases and J by 8 bases, leaving 9 bases between them. This chain's CDR3 is CASGHNEKLFF. CDR3 nucleotides: TGTGCCAGCGGACACAACGAAAAACTGTTTTTT.

The chain uses TRBV4-2 and TRBJ2-2; no clear D gene. The V gene's germline CDR1 is LGHNA and CDR2 YNFKEQ. The CDR3 is 14 residues long. With 4 bases removed from V and 0 bases from J, the gap between germline ends came to 6 bases. The CDR3 DNA follows: TGTGCCAGCAGCCCTCAGACGAACACCGGGGAGCTGTTTTTT. Amino acid sequence: CASSPQTNTGELFF.

This clonotype occurred many times. The chain combines TRBV27 with TRBJ2-1; maybe TRBD2 (5 bases). The CDR3 contains 16 residues. CDR1 is MNHEY, CDR2 SMNVEV, per germline (reference sequence). V was clipped by 10 bases and J by 0 bases, with 19 bases between them. CDR3 sequence (DNA): TGTGCCACTAGCCCGGCTAGCTGGTCCTCCTACAATGAGCAGTTCTTC. Protein sequence: CATSPASWSSYNEQFF.

This clonotype was recorded many times. The V and J genes are TRBV18 and TRBJ1-3; D not certain. The CDR3 is made up of 16 amino acids. CDR1 KGHSH and CDR2 LQKENI come from the germline V gene. Trimming removed 2 bases from V and 0 bases from J, with 11 bases in between. The CDR3 is CASSPGSPASGNTIYF. The CDR3 coding sequence is TGTGCCAGCTCACCAGGGTCCCCGGCCTCTGGAAACACCATATATTTT.

This clonotype was picked up many times. The chain links TRBV20-1 to TRBJ2-1; TRBD1 might be the D (5 bases). The CDR3 is made up of 13 amino acids. V lost 0 bases and J lost 3, with 6 bases in between. From germline, CDR1 is DFQATT and CDR2 SNEGSKA (reference sequence). This chain's CDR3 is CSAREDNYNEQFF. CDR3 DNA: TGCAGTGCTAGAGAGGACAACTACAATGAGCAGTTCTTC.

This clonotype was counted at least ten times. The chain joins TRBV25-1 to TRBJ1-2; D may be TRBD1 (5 bases). The germline V gene has CDR1 MGHDK and CDR2 SYGVNS. Trimming removed 4 bases at V and 6 bases at J, with 15 bases between. The CDR3 loop spans 14 amino acids. The CDR3 DNA is TGTGCCAGCAGTGCGGCGGGGCCTAGGAATGGCTACACCTTC. As protein: CASSAAGPRNGYTF.

This clonotype occurred many times. The CDR3, as DNA: TGCGCCAGCAGCCAAGACGGAAAGGGTTTACTAGCGGGAAACAATGAGCAGTTCTTC. Encoded protein: CASSQDGKGLLAGNNEQFF. The chain links TRBV4-1 to TRBJ2-1, with TRBD2 identical over 10 bases. The V gene end was trimmed by 0 bases and the J gene end by 5 bases; junction bases not matched to a gene: 13. Germline V lookup: CDR1 MGHRA, CDR2 YSYEKL. The CDR3 covers 19 residues.

This clonotype showed up many times. The CDR3 DNA reads TGCAGTGCTAGAGGCCTTACAGATACGCAGTATTTT. Translation: CSARGLTDTQYF. The chain couples TRBV20-1 to TRBJ2-3; unclear D gene. CDR1 DFQATT and CDR2 SNEGSKA come from the germline V gene (reference sequence). The CDR3 contains 12 residues. V was cut by 1 base and J by 3 bases, with 5 bases left in between.

V is TRBV28 and J is TRBJ2-7; 10 bases agree with TRBD2. This CDR3 has 15 residues. CDR1 is MDHEN and CDR2 is SYDVKM in the germline V gene. V shed 5 bases and J 9 bases; nucleotides not matched to a gene: 13. DNA of the CDR3: TGTGCCAGCAGTATCAGCGGGAGGGCTGTCCTGGGGCAGTACTTC. Translating gives CASSISGRAVLGQYF.

The chain is built from TRBV7-8 and TRBJ1-3; 10 nucleotides line up with TRBD1. V was clipped by 3 bases and J by 2 bases; unmatched bases: 7. Germline CDR1 and CDR2: SGHVS and FQNEAQ. The CDR3 runs 17 residues. The CDR3 bases are TGTGCCAGCAGCTTCCTGAGACAGGGGGCGCCTGGAAACACCATATATTTT. Translating gives CASSFLRQGAPGNTIYF.

In this sample, this clonotype turned up many times. The chain employs TRBV7-8 and TRBJ2-4; D remains unclear. This CDR3 has 16 residues. V was shortened by 1 base and J by 1 base, with 11 bases between the two germline ends. Germline V gene sequence: CDR1 SGHVS, CDR2 FQNEAQ. CDR3 sequence: CASSLGKLGAKNIQYF. CDR3 sequence (DNA): TGTGCCAGCAGCTTAGGGAAGCTGGGGGCCAAAAACATTCAGTACTTC.

This clonotype was found many times. V usage is TRBV9 and J usage is TRBJ2-2; D might be TRBD2 (6 bases). The V gene's germline CDR1 is SGDLS and CDR2 YYNGEE. CDR3 length: 16 amino acids. Between the trimmed V and J ends, which lost 2 bases and 0 bases, there was a span of 11 bases. The CDR3 DNA reads as TGTGCCAGCAGCGTCGCCTGGAGGGCGAACACCGGGGAGCTGTTTTTT. Its translation is CASSVAWRANTGELFF.

The table lists this clonotype with many counts. The chain is built from TRBV20-1 and TRBJ1-2, with 11 nucleotides matching TRBD1. The germline V gene has CDR1 DFQATT and CDR2 SNEGSKA (reference sequence). This CDR3 spans 12 amino acids. Trimming took 6 bases from V and 7 from J; bases not matched to a gene: 4. The CDR3 DNA sequence: TGCAGTGCAAAGGACAGGGGGCCTGGCTACACCTTC. Amino acids: CSAKDRGPGYTF.

This clonotype has ten or more counts. This chain uses TRBV20-1 with TRBJ2-3, with D perhaps TRBD2 (6 bases). The CDR3 covers 13 residues. The germline CDR1 and CDR2 sequences are DFQATT and SNEGSKA (reference sequence). V was shortened by 6 bases and J by 5 bases, with 15 bases between the two germline ends. CDR3 loop: CSAHRAGGDTQYF. The CDR3 region has the DNA TGCAGTGCCCATAGGGCCGGGGGAGATACGCAGTATTTT.

This clonotype was counted between two and nine times. This chain joins TRBV4-2 and TRBJ1-2; D remains ambiguous. This CDR3 spans 17 amino acids. V gave up 0 bases and J gave up 1 base, with 15 bases separating them. Germline CDR1 reads LGHNA; CDR2 reads YNFKEQ. The chain's CDR3 is CASSQEVRTADNYGYTF. The CDR3 DNA reads as TGTGCCAGCAGCCAAGAGGTCAGGACTGCGGATAACTATGGCTACACCTTC.

In this sample, this clonotype turned up many times. V is TRBV7-9 and J is TRBJ1-4; D uncertain. The germline V and J ends were trimmed by 6 bases and 8 bases, with 16 bases remaining between them. The CDR3 covers 14 residues. Germline CDR1 SEHNR, CDR2 FQNEAQ (reference sequence). CDR3 residues: CASSSVEGGEKLFF. In DNA form, the CDR3 reads TGTGCCAGCAGTAGCGTGGAGGGAGGAGAAAAACTGTTTTTT. Using reference TRBV7-9 and TRBJ1-4 for the parts outside the CDR3, the full variable domain is DTGVSQNPRHKITKRGQNVTFRCDPISEHNRLYWYRQTLGQGPEFLTYFQNEAQLEKSRLLSDRFSAERPKGSFSTLEIQRTEQGDSAMYLCASSSVEGGEKLFFGSGTQLSVL.